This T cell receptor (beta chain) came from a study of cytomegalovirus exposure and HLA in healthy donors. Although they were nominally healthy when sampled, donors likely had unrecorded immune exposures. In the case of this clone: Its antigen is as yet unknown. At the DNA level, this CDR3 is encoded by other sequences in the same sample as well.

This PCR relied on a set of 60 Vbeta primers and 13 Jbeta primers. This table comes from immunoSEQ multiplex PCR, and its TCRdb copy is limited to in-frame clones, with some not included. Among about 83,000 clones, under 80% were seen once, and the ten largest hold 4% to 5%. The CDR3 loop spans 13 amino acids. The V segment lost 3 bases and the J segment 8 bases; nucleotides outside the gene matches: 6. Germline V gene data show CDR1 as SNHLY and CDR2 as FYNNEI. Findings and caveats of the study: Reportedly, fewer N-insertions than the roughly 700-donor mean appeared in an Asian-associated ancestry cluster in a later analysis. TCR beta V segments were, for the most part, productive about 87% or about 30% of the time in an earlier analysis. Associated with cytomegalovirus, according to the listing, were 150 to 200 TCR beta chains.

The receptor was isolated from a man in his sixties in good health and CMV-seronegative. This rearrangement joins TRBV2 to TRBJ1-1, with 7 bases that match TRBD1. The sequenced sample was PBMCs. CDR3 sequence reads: CASSEARTGEAFF. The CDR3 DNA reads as TGTGCCAGCAGTGAGGCCCGGACAGGAGAAGCTTTCTTT.